The rows below give T cell receptor beta chains drawn from one sample of a study of blood T cell repertoires in COVID-19. Data came from immunoSEQ multiplex PCR; TCRdb stores just in-frame clones and leaves some out. Among about 270,000 clones listed, about nine tenths were seen once. Sequenced material: peripheral blood. These receptors all come from a woman in her sixties or seventies who had recovered from COVID-19. The CDR3 runs from the conserved cysteine through the conserved F or W. The order of the fields is J gene, V gene, CDR3 protein.

>TRBJ2-5|TRBV6-2/TRBV6-3
CASSGGKAQYF
>TRBJ2-7|TRBV6-4
CASSASEGTGNTYEQYF
>TRBJ2-1|TRBV7-3
CASSADRVQNEQFF
>TRBJ1-6|TRBV7-3
CASSLFQNSPLHF
>TRBJ1-2|TRBV5-1
CASSPANTGQNYGYTF
>TRBJ2-3|TRBV9
CASSVRAGGLDLRYTQYF
>TRBJ1-6|TRBV3-1/TRBV3-2
CASSQRQSATNSPLHF
>TRBJ2-7|TRBV5-4
CASSLGTATYEQYF
>TRBJ2-5|TRBV5-5
CASSLTDQETQYF
>TRBJ1-1|TRBV14
CASSTYRGQIEAFF